The 30 T cell receptor beta chains listed next were all sequenced from one sample in a study of beta chain features in type 1 diabetes. Every bit of the isolated RNA underwent reverse transcription, so sequencing read expressed TCRB transcripts. This table comes from immunoSEQ multiplex PCR, and its TCRdb copy is limited to in-frame clones, with some not included. Altogether about 410,000 clones are present, over 11% being singletons, with the ten largest covering about 0.034%. The sequencing input was naive CD4+ T cells from blood. The receptors here all came from a man younger than 40 in good health.

The chain recombines TRBV11-2 with TRBJ1-2; D is uncertain. The ends were cut back, 0 bases at V and 1 base at J, with 9 bases in the middle. From germline, CDR1 is SGHAT and CDR2 FQNNGV. CDR3 length: 15 amino acids. The CDR3 protein is CASSLDVSVNYGYTF. Here the CDR3 DNA reads TGTGCCAGCAGCTTAGATGTTTCAGTTAACTATGGCTACACCTTC.

This clone turned up a few times. V usage is TRBV7-2 and J usage is TRBJ2-3; D tentatively fits TRBD1 or TRBD2 (5 bases each). V was shortened by 5 bases and J by 3 bases, with 15 bases between the two germline ends. Germline assignment: CDR1 SGHTA and CDR2 FQGNSA. This CDR3 is built from 15 residues. Here the CDR3 DNA reads TGTGCCAGCAGCCCACGAGGGACCATTACAGATACGCAGTATTTT. Its protein is CASSPRGTITDTQYF. Full variable domain (missing parts from reference TRBV7-2 and TRBJ2-3): GAGVSQSPSNKVTEKGKDVELRCDPISGHTALYWYRQSLGQGLEFLIYFQGNSAPDKSGLPSDRFSAERTGGSVSTLTIQRTQQEDSAVYLCASSPRGTITDTQYFGPGTRLTVL.

This sequence joins TRBV9 and TRBJ2-1; the D call may be TRBD1 or TRBD2 (5 bases each). The CDR3 length is 14 residues. Germline-derived CDR1 and CDR2 are SGDLS and YYNGEE. The germline V and J ends were trimmed by 3 bases and 8 bases, with 15 bases remaining between them. The CDR3 here is CASSGRGPPHEQFF. CDR3 sequence (DNA): TGTGCCAGCAGCGGCCGGGGCCCTCCCCATGAGCAGTTCTTC.

The CDR3 is CASSSRLAVSYTDTQYF. CDR3 in DNA: TGTGCCAGCAGCTCCCGACTAGCTGTAAGCTACACAGATACGCAGTATTTT. The V and J genes are TRBV7-2 and TRBJ2-3; 7 nucleotides match TRBD2. The germline V gene encodes CDR1 SGHTA and CDR2 FQGNSA. This CDR3 comprises 17 residues. V shed 4 bases and J 2 bases; nucleotides not matched to a gene: 12.

V gene TRBV4-3 combines with J gene TRBJ2-1; D uncertain. The V and J ends lost 0 bases and 0 bases respectively, with 9 bases between them. CDR3 length: 16 amino acids. Germline V lookup: CDR1 LGHNA, CDR2 YSLEER. The CDR3 protein is CASSQDWSFSYNEQFF. CDR3 DNA sequence: TGCGCCAGCAGCCAAGATTGGAGCTTCTCCTACAATGAGCAGTTCTTC.

The chain is built from TRBV29-1 and TRBJ2-6; D remains unclear. The CDR3 is made up of 13 amino acids. Trimming stripped 6 bases from V and 9 bases from J, with 15 bases between. CDR1 and CDR2 from the germline V gene are SQVTM and ANQGSEA. CDR3 nucleotide sequence: TGCAGCGTATCGACTCTTGGTGACAACGTCCTGACTTTC. Amino acids: CSVSTLGDNVLTF.

This clone was seen more than once but under ten times. J is TRBJ2-2 and V is TRBV5-6; D perhaps matches TRBD2 (5 bases). The CDR3 is 14 amino acids. With 0 bases removed from V and 5 bases from J, the gap between germline ends came to 8 bases. Germline lookup yields CDR1 SGHDT and CDR2 YYEEEE. Here the CDR3 DNA reads TGTGCCAGCAGCTTGGCTCTAGCAACCGGGGAGCTGTTTTTT. Protein product: CASSLALATGELFF.

This chain uses TRBV5-1 with TRBJ2-3; D remains unclear. V lost 0 bases, J lost 2 bases, and 10 bases lay in between. Germline CDR1 and CDR2: SGHRS and YFSETQ. The CDR3 has 15 residues. CDR3 in amino acids: CASSLDGPHTDTQYF. The CDR3 DNA sequence: TGCGCCAGCAGCTTGGACGGGCCCCACACAGATACGCAGTATTTT.

The sample holds a few counts of this clone. V gene TRBV30 combines with J gene TRBJ2-3, with D tentatively TRBD1 or TRBD2 (6 bases each). Trimming removed 2 bases from V and 2 bases from J, with 14 bases in between. CDR1 and CDR2 from the germline V gene are GTSNPN and SVGIG (reference sequence). The CDR3 runs to 15 residues. CDR3 protein: CAWSKGGQVTDTQYF. The CDR3, as DNA: TGTGCCTGGAGTAAGGGGGGACAAGTCACAGATACGCAGTATTTT.

This clone was seen a few times. V is TRBV7-9 and J is TRBJ2-7, with D possibly being TRBD1 (5 bases). The CDR3 is made up of 12 amino acids. Deletions cut 5 bases from V and 2 bases from J, with 7 bases between. Germline CDR1 is SEHNR and CDR2 is FQNEAQ (reference sequence). CDR3 amino acids: CASSQTAYEQYF. CDR3 nucleotide sequence: TGTGCCAGCAGCCAGACAGCCTACGAGCAGTACTTC.

The table lists this clone with a few counts. This chain connects TRBV7-3 to TRBJ2-1; a possible D gene is TRBD2 (6 bases). The CDR3 is 14 amino acids. The germline gives CDR1 SGHTA, CDR2 FQGTGA. Trimming stripped 2 bases from V and 5 bases from J, with 10 bases between. CDR3 DNA sequence: TGTGCCAGCAGCTTAGGAGGGAGCGACAATGAGCAGTTCTTC. Amino acid sequence: CASSLGGSDNEQFF.

At least ten counts were recorded for this clone. The chain links TRBV30 to TRBJ1-2; D remains unclear. Germline V gene sequence: CDR1 GTSNPN, CDR2 SVGIG (reference sequence). The CDR3 spans 13 residues. V dropped 0 bases and J dropped 0 bases, with 5 bases sitting between them. The CDR3: CAWSVRANYGYTF. As DNA, the CDR3 is TGTGCCTGGAGTGTACGAGCTAACTATGGCTACACCTTC.

This clone was observed a handful of times. The V call is TRBV15, the J call TRBJ1-2, with D possibly being TRBD1 (5 bases). This CDR3 region has 15 residues. Germline V gene data show CDR1 as LNHNV and CDR2 as YYDKDF (reference sequence). The ends were cut back, 0 bases at V and 7 bases at J, with 15 bases in the middle. CDR3 in amino acids: CATSRDRGGSSGYTF. DNA for the CDR3: TGTGCCACCAGCAGAGATCGCGGGGGGTCCTCTGGCTACACCTTC.

In its sample, this clone was seen once. This chain links TRBV5-4 with TRBJ1-2; 8 bases agree with TRBD1. In germline, CDR1 is SGHNT, CDR2 YYREEE (reference sequence). V shed 3 bases and J 5 bases; nucleotides not matched to a gene: 3. The CDR3 has 13 residues. The CDR3 reads CASSYTGGYGYTF. Written as DNA, the CDR3 is TGTGCCAGCAGCTATACAGGGGGGTATGGCTACACCTTC.

The chain carries TRBV4-3 and TRBJ2-1, with a possible D match to TRBD1 (5 bases). Looked up from germline, CDR1 is LGHNA and CDR2 is YSLEER. V lost 4 bases to trimming and J lost 6 bases, with 13 bases between them. The CDR3 consists of 14 residues. Here the CDR3 reads CASSLGHKANEQFF. CDR3 nucleotide sequence: TGCGCCAGCAGCCTCGGACACAAAGCCAATGAGCAGTTCTTC.

The chain links TRBV5-4 to TRBJ1-1, with D hard to call. Germline assignment: CDR1 SGHNT and CDR2 YYREEE (reference sequence). The CDR3 covers 14 residues. With 4 bases removed from V and 3 bases from J, the gap between germline ends came to 13 bases. CDR3 in DNA: TGTGCCAGCAGCATCGGTGGGGTGCACACTGAAGCTTTCTTT. Translated: CASSIGGVHTEAFF. Full variable domain (remainder filled in from reference TRBV5-4 and TRBJ1-1): ETGVTQSPTHLIKTRGQQVTLRCSSQSGHNTVSWYQQALGQGPQFIFQYYREEENGRGNFPPRFSGLQFPNYSSELNVNALELDDSALYLCASSIGGVHTEAFFGQGTRLTVV.

The chain is built from TRBV2 and TRBJ2-7, with TRBD1 matching over 8 bases. The CDR3 consists of 15 residues. Losses at the gene ends were 0 bases for V and 4 bases for J; bases not matched to a gene: 5. The germline V gene has CDR1 SNHLY and CDR2 FYNNEI. CDR3 sequence: CASSEAETGVYEQYF. In nucleotides, the CDR3 is TGTGCCAGCAGTGAAGCGGAGACAGGGGTATACGAGCAGTACTTC.

The gene calls are TRBV7-2 and TRBJ2-7; D gene unclear. The V end was cut by 2 bases, the J end by 6 bases, with 11 bases between. The CDR3 is 13 residues long. Germline values: CDR1 SGHTA, CDR2 FQGNSA. Here the CDR3 reads CASSLRYSGEQYV. The CDR3 bases are TGTGCCAGCAGCTTAAGATATTCGGGCGAGCAGTACGTC.

This clone has more than one count but fewer than ten. The rearrangement joins TRBV7-9 to TRBJ1-3; no clear D. V lost 3 bases, J lost 2 bases, and 8 bases lay in between. The germline CDR1 and CDR2 sequences are SEHNR and FQNEAQ (reference sequence). The CDR3 consists of 14 residues. CDR3 in DNA: TGTGCCAGCAGCTTCCTACGGACTGGAAACACCATATATTTT. Translated, it gives CASSFLRTGNTIYF.

This sequence joins TRBV5-1 and TRBJ2-1; 9 bases align to TRBD2. CDR3 length: 17 amino acids. The germline CDR1 and CDR2 sequences are SGHRS and YFSETQ. The trim removed 3 bases at V and 1 base at J, leaving 8 bases unmatched. CDR3 in DNA: TGCGCCAGCAGCTCTCGGGCTAGCGGGGTTTCCTACAATGAGCAGTTCTTC. As protein: CASSSRASGVSYNEQFF.

This clone was observed a handful of times. The chain joins TRBV9 to TRBJ2-3, with a weak D call TRBD2 (5 bases). V was trimmed by 4 bases and J by 1 base, leaving 7 bases between them. CDR3 length equals 13 residues. Germline values: CDR1 SGDLS, CDR2 YYNGEE. The CDR3 sequence is CASSRDRTDTQYF. CDR3 sequence (DNA): TGTGCCAGCAGCCGGGATCGCACAGATACGCAGTATTTT.

This rearrangement joins TRBV11-2 to TRBJ2-7, with no clear D. Germline assignment: CDR1 SGHAT and CDR2 FQNNGV. The CDR3 consists of 14 residues. The V gene lost 0 bases and the J gene lost 3 bases, with 9 bases spanning the gap. CDR3 nucleotides: TGTGCCAGCAGCTTAGATCTAGTAATCTACGAGCAGTACGTC. It specifies CASSLDLVIYEQYV.

This clone was observed at least ten times. The chain is built from TRBV14 and TRBJ2-5, with unresolved D. From germline, CDR1 is SGHDN and CDR2 FVKESK. The CDR3 contains 10 residues. V lost 0 bases to trimming and J lost 7 bases, with 0 bases between them. In DNA form, the CDR3 reads TGTGCCAGCAGCCAAGAGACCCAGTACTTC. This codes for CASSQETQYF.

The sample holds a few counts of this clone. V is TRBV10-3 and J is TRBJ2-6; D uncertain. Between the trimmed V and J ends, which lost 4 bases and 1 base, there was a span of 14 bases. The CDR3 has 17 amino acids. Germline V gene sequence: CDR1 ENHRY, CDR2 SYGVKD. The CDR3 region has the DNA TGTGCCATCAGTGCTGGCAGTCAAAGATCTGGGGCCAACGTCCTGACTTTC. Protein sequence: CAISAGSQRSGANVLTF.

This clone was counted a few times. The chain joins TRBV30 to TRBJ2-3; D is uncertain. V lost 3 bases and J 0 bases, leaving 7 bases between the germline ends. CDR1 GTSNPN and CDR2 SVGIG come from the germline V gene (reference sequence). This CDR3 has 13 residues. This chain's CDR3 is CAWSRVSTDTQYF. The CDR3 DNA reads as TGTGCCTGGAGCCGGGTTAGCACAGATACGCAGTATTTT. Combining the CDR3 with reference TRBV30 and TRBJ2-3 gives the whole variable domain SQTIHQWPATLVQPVGSPLSLECTVEGTSNPNLYWYRQAAGRGLQLLFYSVGIGQISSEVPQNLSASRPQDRQFILSSKKLLLSDSGFYLCAWSRVSTDTQYFGPGTRLTVL.

This clone was observed a few times. The gene calls are TRBV4-3 and TRBJ2-7; D may be TRBD1 or TRBD2 (5 bases each). The CDR3 spans 14 residues. Germline CDR1 reads LGHNA; CDR2 reads YSLEER. V dropped 4 bases and J dropped 6 bases, with 16 bases sitting between them. The CDR3 nucleotides are TGCGCCAGCAGCCGACAAGAGGGGCGCTCCGAGCAGTACTTC. It codes for CASSRQEGRSEQYF.

In its sample, this clone was seen a few times. The chain uses TRBV30 and TRBJ1-5; D is uncertain. V was pared by 5 bases and J by 2 bases, with 4 bases between. CDR1 and CDR2 (germline): GTSNPN, SVGIG (reference sequence). The CDR3 covers 11 residues. The CDR3 nucleotides read TGTGCCTGGGGTGGCAATCAGCCCCAGCATTTT. Amino acids: CAWGGNQPQHF.

This clone was found a few times. The chain uses TRBV15 and TRBJ1-1; D not certain. CDR3 size: 13 residues. Looked up from germline, CDR1 is LNHNV and CDR2 is YYDKDF (reference sequence). V lost 0 bases, J lost 11 bases, and 13 bases lay in between. This chain's CDR3 is CATSRDLTWGAFF. The CDR3 DNA is TGTGCCACCAGCAGAGATCTGACTTGGGGTGCTTTCTTT.

This clone was detected only a few times. The J gene is TRBJ1-2, the V gene TRBV4-2; TRBD1 is a possible D gene (6 bases). CDR1 is LGHNA, CDR2 YNFKEQ, per germline. The CDR3 runs to 15 residues. V shed 1 base and J shed 3 bases, with 12 bases lying between them. The CDR3 spells CASSQVVRGYYGYTF. The CDR3 DNA sequence: TGTGCCAGCAGCCAAGTTGTCAGGGGCTACTATGGCTACACCTTC.

DNA of the CDR3: TGTGCCAGCAGCGTTGGTCCCGGTCAGCCCCAGCATTTT. This translates into CASSVGPGQPQHF. The V call is TRBV9, the J call TRBJ1-5; D call uncertain. This CDR3 has 13 residues. Germline V gene data show CDR1 as SGDLS and CDR2 as YYNGEE. Between the trimmed V and J ends, which lost 2 bases and 6 bases, there was a span of 9 bases.